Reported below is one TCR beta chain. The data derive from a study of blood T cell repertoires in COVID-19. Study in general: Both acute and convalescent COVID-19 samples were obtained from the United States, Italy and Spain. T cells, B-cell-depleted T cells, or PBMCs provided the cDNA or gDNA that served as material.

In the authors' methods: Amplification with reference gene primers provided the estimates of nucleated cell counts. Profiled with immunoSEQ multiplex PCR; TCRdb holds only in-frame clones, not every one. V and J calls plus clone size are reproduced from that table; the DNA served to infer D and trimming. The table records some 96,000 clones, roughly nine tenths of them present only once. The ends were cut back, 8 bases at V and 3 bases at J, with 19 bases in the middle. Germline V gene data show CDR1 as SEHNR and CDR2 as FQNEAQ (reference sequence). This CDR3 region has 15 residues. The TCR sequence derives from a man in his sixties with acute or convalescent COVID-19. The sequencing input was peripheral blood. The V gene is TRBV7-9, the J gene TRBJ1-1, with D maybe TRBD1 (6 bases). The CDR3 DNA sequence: TGTGCCAGCTGGGGGGGGACACTTCAGGACACTGAAGCTTTCTTT. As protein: CASWGGTLQDTEAFF.